Below are 25 T cell receptor beta chains sequenced from a single sample in a study of T-cell memory formation after mild COVID-19. TCRdb ran MiXCR on the 5' RACE reads and lists one entry per CDR3 protein. Of approximately 560,000 distinct CDR3 sequences in the sample, around 15% were seen once. The sequencing input was PBMCs or a T cell subset sorted from them (not recorded which). The receptor set was obtained from an adult woman who had mild COVID-19 (a few samples of this study predate the infection). Cell type and time point are not known.

This clonotype was counted at least ten times. V is TRBV5-1 and J is TRBJ1-1; D might be TRBD1 (6 bases). This CDR3 has 15 amino acids. V lost 1 base and J 2 bases, leaving 12 bases between the germline ends. Germline CDR1 SGHRS, CDR2 YFSETQ. CDR3 bases: TGCGCCAGCAGCTTGATCCAGGGGAGTAACACTGAAGCTTTCTTT. The encoded protein is CASSLIQGSNTEAFF. The complete variable domain, with remaining parts taken from reference TRBV5-1 and TRBJ1-1, reads KAGVTQTPRYLIKTRGQQVTLSCSPISGHRSVSWYQQTPGQGLQFLFEYFSETQRNKGNFPGRFSGRQFSNSRSEMNVSTLELGDSALYLCASSLIQGSNTEAFFGQGTRLTVV.

The chain uses TRBV29-1 and TRBJ1-2; a weak D match, TRBD1 (5 bases). Per the germline V gene, CDR1 is SQVTM and CDR2 is ANQGSEA. The V end was cut by 1 base, the J end by 2 bases, with 8 bases between. The CDR3 covers 13 residues. CDR3 nucleotide sequence: TGCAGCGTTGAAGGAAGGGGAAACTATGGCTACACCTTC. Encoded protein: CSVEGRGNYGYTF.

This clonotype is a singleton in its sample. This chain's CDR3 is CATSDRTGGWELFF. The CDR3 DNA sequence: TGTGCCACCAGTGACAGGACAGGGGGCTGGGAGCTGTTTTTT. The V and J genes are TRBV24-1 and TRBJ2-2; 11 bases fit TRBD1. After removal of 4 bases from V and 9 bases from J, the junction contained 3 bases not matched to a gene. This CDR3 has 14 residues. Germline-derived CDR1 and CDR2 are KGHDR and SFDVKD.

The V gene is TRBV13, the J gene TRBJ2-1, with 9 bases identical to TRBD2. There are 15 residues in the CDR3. V was pared by 4 bases and J by 4 bases, with 5 bases of the junction left unmatched. CDR1 and CDR2 (germline): PRHDT, FYEKMQ (reference sequence). The CDR3 coding sequence is TGTGCCAGCAGCTCAAGGACTAGCGCGTACAATGAGCAGTTCTTC. Translation gives CASSSRTSAYNEQFF.

This clonotype has only a few counts. The gene calls are TRBV3-1 and TRBJ2-5, with no clear D. From germline, CDR1 is LGHDT and CDR2 YNNKEL (reference sequence). CDR3 length: 12 amino acids. V was shortened by 2 bases and J by 4 bases, with 5 bases between the two germline ends. The CDR3 sequence: CASSQYSETQYF. The CDR3 coding sequence is TGTGCCAGCAGCCAATATTCAGAGACCCAGTACTTC.

The chain couples TRBV29-1 to TRBJ1-2; 7 positions match TRBD1. Trimming removed 3 bases from V and 3 bases from J; junction bases left unmatched: 4. Germline CDR1 and CDR2: SQVTM and ANQGSEA. The CDR3 runs to 13 residues. This CDR3 reads CSVEGTEYYGYTF. As DNA, the CDR3 is TGCAGCGTTGAGGGGACAGAATACTATGGCTACACCTTC. The full variable domain, rest sourced from reference TRBV29-1 and TRBJ1-2, is SAVISQKPSRDICQRGTSLTIQCQVDSQVTMMFWYRQQPGQSLTLIATANQGSEATYESGFVIDKFPISRPNLTFSTLTVSNMSPEDSSIYLCSVEGTEYYGYTFGSGTRLTVV.

This sequence joins TRBV11-2 and TRBJ1-2; tentatively, D is TRBD1 (6 bases). In germline, CDR1 is SGHAT, CDR2 FQNNGV. V shed 6 bases and J shed 4 bases, with 12 bases lying between them. CDR3 length equals 13 residues. Here the CDR3 reads CASSQNRVYGYTF. CDR3 in DNA: TGTGCCAGCAGTCAAAACAGGGTCTATGGCTACACCTTC.

The CDR3 DNA sequence: TGTGCCAGCAGCCAGGGGGGGACAGGGGGTCAGCCCCAGCATTTT. It codes for CASSQGGTGGQPQHF. The rearrangement links TRBV11-2 to TRBJ1-5, with 11 bases identical to TRBD1. V lost 5 bases, J lost 6 bases, and 6 bases stayed unmatched. Germline CDR1 and CDR2: SGHAT and FQNNGV. The CDR3 consists of 15 residues.

The table lists this clonotype with a few counts. This rearrangement joins TRBV9 to TRBJ2-5, with 10 nucleotides matching TRBD1. Per the germline V gene, CDR1 is SGDLS and CDR2 is YYNGEE. The junction had 12 bases not matched to a gene; V was cut back by 2 bases and J by 2 bases. The CDR3 length is 18 residues. The CDR3 bases are TGTGCCAGCAGCGTCTTAGGGACAGGGGATCTTGGTCAAGAGACCCAGTACTTC. Translating gives CASSVLGTGDLGQETQYF.

This clonotype turned up a few times. The gene calls are TRBV4-2 and TRBJ1-1, with TRBD1 identical over 7 bases. CDR3 length: 15 residues. V lost 3 bases, J lost 0 bases, and 4 bases stayed unmatched. The germline CDR1 and CDR2 sequences are LGHNA and YNFKEQ. The CDR3 nucleotides are TGTGCCAGCAGCCAGCGACAGGGACTGAACACTGAAGCTTTCTTT. It encodes CASSQRQGLNTEAFF.

This chain joins TRBV18 and TRBJ1-2; D unresolved. This CDR3 comprises 14 residues. CDR1 is KGHSH, CDR2 LQKENI, per germline. The V and J ends lost 3 bases and 6 bases respectively, with 14 bases between them. Here the CDR3 reads CASSPRSHFDGYTF. The CDR3, as DNA: TGTGCCAGCTCACCGCGGTCACACTTTGATGGCTACACCTTC.

This clonotype was observed a handful of times. The V and J genes are TRBV5-1 and TRBJ2-7, with no clear D. Trimming removed 4 bases from V and 0 bases from J, with 8 bases in between. This CDR3 is built from 13 residues. Germline loops: CDR1 SGHRS, CDR2 YFSETQ. The CDR3 bases are TGCGCCAGCAGCGGCTTTAGCTCCTACGAGCAGTACTTC. It codes for CASSGFSSYEQYF.

The V call is TRBV4-3, the J call TRBJ1-2; a weak D match, TRBD1 (5 bases). V shed 4 bases and J shed 0 bases, with 21 bases lying between them. Germline V CDR1 and CDR2: LGHNA, YSLEER. The CDR3 has 18 residues. CDR3 loop: CASSPGVGQGGANYGYTF. CDR3 DNA sequence: TGCGCCAGCAGCCCCGGGGTGGGGCAGGGAGGAGCTAACTATGGCTACACCTTC.

This chain connects TRBV5-6 to TRBJ2-3, with D hard to call. V lost 1 base to trimming and J lost 6 bases, with 12 bases between them. The CDR3 has 14 amino acids. The V gene's germline CDR1 is SGHDT and CDR2 YYEEEE. CDR3 sequence (DNA): TGTGCCAGCAGCTTGCGAGGAGTGCGGGATACGCAGTATTTT. Translation gives CASSLRGVRDTQYF. The full variable domain, rest sourced from reference TRBV5-6 and TRBJ2-3, is DAGVTQSPTHLIKTRGQQVTLRCSPKSGHDTVSWYQQALGQGPQFIFQYYEEEERQRGNFPDRFSGHQFPNYSSELNVNALLLGDSALYLCASSLRGVRDTQYFGPGTRLTVL.

This clonotype came up a few times. V usage is TRBV24-1 and J usage is TRBJ2-1, with D perhaps TRBD1 (5 bases). V lost 4 bases to trimming and J lost 1 base, with 16 bases between them. Germline-derived CDR1 and CDR2 are KGHDR and SFDVKD. This CDR3 region has 17 residues. Here the CDR3 reads CATSESWPDSSYNEQFF. The DNA of the CDR3 is TGTGCCACCAGTGAGTCTTGGCCTGACAGTTCCTACAATGAGCAGTTCTTC.

This clonotype was seen a handful of times. This chain connects TRBV30 to TRBJ1-4; possible D gene TRBD1, 5 bases. V gave up 1 base and J gave up 10 bases, with 13 bases separating them. This CDR3 spans 13 amino acids. Germline CDR1 GTSNPN, CDR2 SVGIG (reference sequence). The chain's CDR3 is CAWSGGLGGKLFF. CDR3 bases: TGTGCCTGGAGTGGGGGCCTCGGAGGAAAACTGTTTTTT.

V usage is TRBV29-1 and J usage is TRBJ2-3; no firm D call. Germline-derived CDR1 and CDR2 are SQVTM and ANQGSEA. The CDR3 has 13 amino acids. Trimming pared 2 bases from V and 0 bases from J, leaving 6 bases between. The CDR3 DNA reads as TGCAGCGTTGAACCCTCTAGCACAGATACGCAGTATTTT. This sequence encodes CSVEPSSTDTQYF.

The chain links TRBV6-6 to TRBJ1-3; perhaps TRBD1 as D (5 bases). V lost 0 bases and J lost 0, with 12 bases in between. Germline V lookup: CDR1 MNHNY, CDR2 SVGAGI (reference sequence). The CDR3 length is 17 residues. The CDR3 DNA is TGTGCCAGCAGTTACTCGACTGACAGCCTCTCTGGAAACACCATATATTTT. Translation gives CASSYSTDSLSGNTIYF.

This clonotype turned up a few times. The rearrangement uses TRBV18 and TRBJ2-2; 11 nucleotides match TRBD1. This CDR3 is 16 amino acids long. The V gene's germline CDR1 is KGHSH and CDR2 LQKENI. J gave up 5 bases and V 1 base, and 3 bases lay outside the gene matches. The CDR3 region has the DNA TGTGCCAGCTCACCACTCCGGGACAGGGGGACCGGGGAGCTGTTTTTT. This sequence encodes CASSPLRDRGTGELFF. Combining the CDR3 with reference TRBV18 and TRBJ2-2 gives the whole variable domain NAGVMQNPRHLVRRRGQEARLRCSPMKGHSHVYWYRQLPEEGLKFMVYLQKENIIDESGMPKERFSAEFPKEGPSILRIQQVVRGDSAAYFCASSPLRDRGTGELFFGEGSRLTVL.

The V gene is TRBV13, the J gene TRBJ2-1, with TRBD2 as a possible D gene (5 bases). Trimming removed 1 base from V and 4 bases from J, with 11 bases in between. CDR1 is PRHDT, CDR2 FYEKMQ, per germline (reference sequence). The CDR3 runs 15 residues. The CDR3 sequence is CASSLEAEIYNEQFF. The CDR3 region has the DNA TGTGCCAGCAGCTTAGAAGCGGAGATTTACAATGAGCAGTTCTTC.

V usage is TRBV7-9 and J usage is TRBJ2-3; a possible D gene is TRBD1 (5 bases). This CDR3 has 15 amino acids. V shed 0 bases and J shed 4 bases, with 11 bases lying between them. Germline V gene lookup returns CDR1 SEHNR and CDR2 FQNEAQ (reference sequence). CDR3 sequence (DNA): TGTGCCAGCAGCTTAGCGGACATCCGGCCAGATACGCAGTATTTT. Its translation is CASSLADIRPDTQYF.

The chain employs TRBV6-4 and TRBJ2-1; 10 nucleotides match TRBD2. The CDR3 loop spans 15 amino acids. The germline V gene has CDR1 MRHNA and CDR2 SNTAGT. The trim removed 4 bases at V and 7 bases at J, leaving 7 bases unmatched. CDR3 protein: CASSVLAGKGNEQFF. The CDR3 DNA reads TGTGCCAGCAGTGTACTAGCGGGGAAGGGGAATGAGCAGTTCTTC.

This clonotype showed up just a few times. V usage is TRBV18 and J usage is TRBJ2-3; 9 positions agree with TRBD2. The germline CDR1 and CDR2 sequences are KGHSH and LQKENI. This CDR3 spans 16 amino acids. Unmatched junction bases numbered 7, after V lost 4 bases and J lost 2 bases. CDR3 sequence reads: CASSHLAGLNTDTQYF. CDR3 DNA sequence: TGTGCCAGCTCACACCTAGCGGGGCTTAACACAGATACGCAGTATTTT.

Only a few counts were recorded for this clonotype. The V and J genes are TRBV7-2 and TRBJ2-5, with D possibly TRBD2 on 6 matching bases. CDR1 and CDR2 (germline): SGHTA, FQGNSA. V was cut by 2 bases and J by 2 bases, with 18 bases left in between. The CDR3 is made up of 17 amino acids. CDR3 in DNA: TGTGCCAGCAGCTTATCGGCGATGGGTAGCGGACAAGAGACCCAGTACTTC. Translating it yields CASSLSAMGSGQETQYF.

The chain is built from TRBV12-3 or TRBV12-4 and TRBJ2-1; D is possibly TRBD2 (5 bases). The CDR3 has 16 amino acids. Deletions cut 7 bases from V and 0 bases from J, with 16 bases between. The CDR3 region is CASIGPGGRSYNEQFF. The CDR3 region has the DNA TGTGCCAGCATCGGTCCCGGCGGGCGCTCCTACAATGAGCAGTTCTTC.